One and the same sample provided the 28 T cell receptor beta chains below, sequenced in a study of cytomegalovirus exposure and HLA in healthy donors. PCR used 60 Vbeta primers and 13 Jbeta primers. The table came from immunoSEQ multiplex PCR; TCRdb's copy has only in-frame clones and leaves some out. The sample contains 140,000 to 150,000 clones, roughly 80% of which appear only once. Sequenced material: PBMCs. Receptor source: a man between 40 and 49 years old in good health and CMV-seropositive.

The chain carries TRBV7-3 and TRBJ2-7, with 8 bases lining up with TRBD1. CDR1 SGHTA and CDR2 FQGTGA come from the germline V gene. This CDR3 comprises 17 residues. V was pared by 4 bases and J by 3 bases, with 14 bases of the junction left unmatched. As DNA, the CDR3 is TGTGCCAGCAGCTCAGAGTGGTTGAGACAGGGGAGCTACGAGCAGTACTTC. It specifies CASSSEWLRQGSYEQYF.

The chain has TRBV6-6 and TRBJ2-1; no firm D call. The CDR3 contains 13 residues. The germline CDR1 and CDR2 sequences are MNHNY and SVGAGI (reference sequence). The germline V and J ends were trimmed by 5 bases and 8 bases, with 13 bases remaining between them. The CDR3 coding sequence is TGTGCCAGCAGTCCATCTATAATGGATGAGCAGTTCTTC. It encodes CASSPSIMDEQFF.

The rearrangement links TRBV19 to TRBJ2-6; D is uncertain. Germline CDR1 reads LNHDA; CDR2 reads SQIVND (reference sequence). This CDR3 region has 17 residues. Trimming cost V 7 bases and J 2 bases, with 18 bases left between them. The CDR3 loop is CASTPYWAGTGANVLTF. The CDR3 bases are TGTGCCAGTACCCCTTATTGGGCTGGCACTGGGGCCAACGTCCTGACTTTC.

The chain uses TRBV12-2 and TRBJ2-7; the table's D call of TRBD1 was not tested on the DNA. TRBV12-2 is reported as a pseudogene. There are 12 residues in the CDR3. The CDR3 DNA sequence: TGTGCAAGTCGCTTCGACAGGGGCGGTCCGGACTTC. Its translation is CASRFDRGGPDF.

This sequence joins TRBV21-1 and TRBJ2-5; TRBD1, the table's D call, was not compared with the DNA. TRBV21-1 is classified as a pseudogene. The CDR3 spans 19 residues. CDR3 DNA: TGTGCCAGCAGCAAAAAATGGGGACAAATTCTTACAGACCAAGAGACCCAGTACTTC. Translated, it gives CASSKKWGQILTDQETQYF.

The chain joins TRBV28 to TRBJ2-7, with TRBD1 matching 7 bases. CDR3 size: 14 residues. V was clipped by 10 bases and J by 2 bases; unmatched bases: 11. CDR1 and CDR2 from the germline V gene are MDHEN and SYDVKM. CDR3 sequence (DNA): TGTGCCACCCTTACGGGACAGCCAACCTACGAGCAGTACTTC. This gives the protein CATLTGQPTYEQYF. The full variable domain, in which reference TRBV28 and TRBJ2-7 provide the parts outside the CDR3, is DVKVTQSSRYLVKRTGEKVFLECVQDMDHENMFWYRQDPGLGLRLIYFSYDVKMKEKGDIPEGYSVSREKKERFSLILESASTNQTSMYLCATLTGQPTYEQYFGPGTRLTVT.

V gene TRBV6-6 combines with J gene TRBJ2-1; TRBD2 aligns across 8 bases. The germline gives CDR1 MNHNY, CDR2 SVGAGI (reference sequence). The CDR3 has 12 amino acids. Germline trimming cut 6 bases from V and 10 bases from J; bases unmatched to any gene: 5. As DNA, the CDR3 is TGTGCCAGCAGCCAAGCGGGAGTCGAGCAGTTCTTC. Protein sequence: CASSQAGVEQFF.

This clone was detected once. This CDR3 reads CATTDRSSNYGYTF. CDR3 coding DNA: TGTGCCACCACGGACAGAAGCTCTAACTATGGCTACACCTTC. The rearrangement links TRBV6-5 to TRBJ1-2; a weak D match, TRBD1 (6 bases). V lost 10 bases to trimming and J lost 0 bases, with 15 bases between them. The CDR3 consists of 14 residues. CDR1 MNHEY and CDR2 SVGAGI come from the germline V gene.

The chain has TRBV27 and TRBJ1-5, with TRBD1 as a possible D gene (6 bases). This CDR3 contains 14 residues. Germline CDR1 is MNHEY and CDR2 is SMNVEV (reference sequence). Trimming removed 3 bases from V and 5 bases from J, with 11 bases in between. The CDR3: CASSFQGRDQPQHF. CDR3 nucleotides: TGTGCCAGCAGTTTTCAGGGGCGGGATCAGCCCCAGCATTTT.

The rearrangement uses TRBV4-2 and TRBJ2-2; 8 bases match TRBD1. This CDR3 is 17 amino acids long. The V gene end was trimmed by 4 bases and the J gene end by 2 bases; junction bases not matched to a gene: 9. The germline V gene encodes CDR1 LGHNA and CDR2 YNFKEQ. The CDR3: CASSLQAGTGNTGELFF. The DNA of the CDR3 is TGTGCCAGCAGCCTCCAGGCCGGGACAGGCAACACCGGGGAGCTGTTTTTT.

This clone was observed a few times. The chain joins TRBV27 to TRBJ1-2; 10 nucleotides agree with TRBD1. Looked up from germline, CDR1 is MNHEY and CDR2 is SMNVEV (reference sequence). The V and J ends lost 4 bases and 1 base, in that order; junction bases with no gene match: 6. The CDR3 covers 16 residues. As DNA, the CDR3 is TGTGCCAGCAGTTCTCACAGGGACAGGGGTAACTATGGCTACACCTTC. It yields the protein CASSSHRDRGNYGYTF.

The table lists this clone with a count of one. The chain couples TRBV4-2 to TRBJ2-7; 10 bases align to TRBD2. Germline CDR1 is LGHNA and CDR2 is YNFKEQ. V shed 0 bases, J shed 7 bases, and the junction held 15 bases outside the gene matches. CDR3 length: 18 residues. CDR3 DNA: TGTGCCAGCAGCCAAGATCCCCTAGCGGGAGTAGCACCGGCGGAGCAGTACTTC. It translates to CASSQDPLAGVAPAEQYF.

This clone was detected only a few times. This CDR3 is CASSQESGTGFTYEQYF. The CDR3 nucleotides read TGTGCCAGCAGCCAAGAATCCGGGACAGGGTTTACCTACGAGCAGTACTTC. The chain combines TRBV4-2 with TRBJ2-7; 9 bases fit TRBD1. Germline CDR1 and CDR2: LGHNA and YNFKEQ. J gave up 2 bases and V 0 bases, and 8 bases lay outside the gene matches. The CDR3 consists of 17 residues.

The chain recombines TRBV27 with TRBJ2-1; perhaps TRBD2 as D (5 bases). The V and J ends lost 4 bases and 7 bases respectively, with 26 bases between them. This CDR3 spans 18 amino acids. Germline V gene data show CDR1 as MNHEY and CDR2 as SMNVEV (reference sequence). CDR3 sequence reads: CASSSPFRERRSENEQFF. CDR3 in DNA: TGTGCCAGCAGTTCCCCCTTTAGGGAGCGGCGCTCAGAAAATGAGCAGTTCTTC.

In its sample, this clone was seen a few times. This sequence joins TRBV28 and TRBJ1-4; tentative D call: TRBD1 (5 bases). This CDR3 has 16 amino acids. Germline V gene data show CDR1 as MDHEN and CDR2 as SYDVKM. Trimming took 3 bases from V and 0 from J, leaving 11 bases between them. CDR3 nucleotides: TGTGCCAGCAGTTTTTGGGGGGGGTCAACTAATGAAAAACTGTTTTTT. Encoded protein: CASSFWGGSTNEKLFF.

The CDR3 coding sequence is TGTGCCAGCAGTTTCGTACAGGGGGGAAACATTCAGTACTTC. This sequence encodes CASSFVQGGNIQYF. The rearrangement joins TRBV6-5 to TRBJ2-4, with TRBD1 matching over 8 bases. The V gene's germline CDR1 is MNHEY and CDR2 SVGAGI. This CDR3 is 14 amino acids long. V dropped 4 bases and J dropped 6; count of bases not matched to a gene: 5.

The rearrangement joins TRBV5-1 to TRBJ1-6, with D possibly TRBD1 on 5 matching bases. The CDR3 loop spans 14 amino acids. Looked up from germline, CDR1 is SGHRS and CDR2 is YFSETQ. V shed 5 bases and J shed 7 bases, with 13 bases lying between them. CDR3 DNA: TGCGCCAGCAGTTGGGGCGGAGAGAATTCACCCCTCCACTTT. Its translation is CASSWGGENSPLHF.

J is TRBJ2-1 and V is TRBV18; tentative D call: TRBD1 (6 bases). V was pared by 2 bases and J by 9 bases, with 11 bases between. Germline V CDR1 and CDR2: KGHSH, LQKENI. This CDR3 region has 13 residues. For the CDR3, the DNA is TGTGCCAGCTCACCAAGGACAGTTAGTGAGCAGTTCTTC. Residues: CASSPRTVSEQFF.

This chain's CDR3 is CASSLVPGLANNEQFF. CDR3 bases: TGCGCCAGCAGCTTGGTTCCGGGACTAGCCAACAATGAGCAGTTCTTC. The chain employs TRBV5-1 and TRBJ2-1, with 9 nucleotides matching TRBD2. V shed 0 bases and J 5 bases; nucleotides not matched to a gene: 6. Germline V CDR1 and CDR2: SGHRS, YFSETQ. The CDR3 sequence is 16 residues long.

The rearrangement joins TRBV4-2 to TRBJ1-5; perhaps TRBD1 as D (5 bases). CDR1 is LGHNA and CDR2 is YNFKEQ in the germline V gene. This CDR3 is 14 amino acids long. V lost 1 base, J lost 3 bases, and 7 bases lay in between. The CDR3 is CASSQGQTNQPQHF. Here the CDR3 DNA reads TGTGCCAGCAGCCAAGGACAGACCAATCAGCCCCAGCATTTT.

This chain connects TRBV7-6 to TRBJ2-7; D is undetermined. Germline values: CDR1 SGHVS, CDR2 FNYEAQ. This CDR3 has 16 amino acids. V shed 1 base and J shed 3 bases, with 16 bases lying between them. The chain's CDR3 is CASSLGLSPSNYEQYF. As DNA, the CDR3 is TGTGCCAGCAGCTTAGGACTCTCTCCGTCTAACTACGAGCAGTACTTC.

This clone has a handful of counts. The chain links TRBV28 to TRBJ1-3, with 8 bases lining up with TRBD1. Per germline, CDR1 MDHEN and CDR2 SYDVKM. The V segment lost 6 bases and the J segment 2 bases; nucleotides outside the gene matches: 3. This CDR3 region has 14 residues. The CDR3 nucleotides read TGTGCCAGCAGGCTACAGGGGGCTGGAAACACCATATATTTT. Amino acids: CASRLQGAGNTIYF.

V usage is TRBV9 and J usage is TRBJ2-1; the D gene is possibly TRBD2 (6 bases). CDR1 is SGDLS, CDR2 YYNGEE, per germline. This CDR3 contains 13 residues. With 8 bases removed from V and 11 bases from J, the gap between germline ends came to 20 bases. The CDR3 loop is CARPGVTGDQQFF. CDR3 nucleotides: TGTGCCAGACCGGGAGTCACAGGCGACCAGCAGTTCTTC.

The J gene is TRBJ1-2, the V gene TRBV10-3, with D uncertain. There are 14 residues in the CDR3. In germline, CDR1 is ENHRY, CDR2 SYGVKD. V was shortened by 3 bases and J by 1 base, with 9 bases between the two germline ends. CDR3 amino acids: CAISEGRLNYGYTF. The CDR3 DNA sequence: TGTGCCATCAGTGAAGGGAGACTTAACTATGGCTACACCTTC.

This chain uses TRBV25-1 with TRBJ1-5; 8 nucleotides match TRBD1. Germline assignment: CDR1 MGHDK and CDR2 SYGVNS. Germline trimming cut 3 bases from V and 7 bases from J; bases unmatched to any gene: 5. The CDR3 is 14 residues long. For the CDR3, the DNA is TGTGCCAGCAGTGAGGGACAGGCGAGGCAGCCCCAGCATTTT. Amino acid sequence: CASSEGQARQPQHF. Full variable domain (remainder filled in from reference TRBV25-1 and TRBJ1-5): EADIYQTPRYLVIGTGKKITLECSQTMGHDKMYWYQQDPGMELHLIHYSYGVNSTEKGDLSSESTVSRIRTEHFPLTLESARPSHTSQYLCASSEGQARQPQHFGDGTRLSIL.

The chain joins TRBV6-4 to TRBJ2-6; D gene unclear. The germline V and J ends were trimmed by 7 bases and 2 bases, with 12 bases remaining between them. This CDR3 comprises 15 residues. Per the germline V gene, CDR1 is MRHNA and CDR2 is SNTAGT. The CDR3 protein is CASTTRLTGANVLTF. The CDR3 nucleotides are TGTGCCAGCACGACGAGACTGACTGGGGCCAACGTCCTGACTTTC.

This clone was counted a single time. The chain links TRBV5-1 to TRBJ1-3; no clear D. The CDR3 is 16 residues long. From germline, CDR1 is SGHRS and CDR2 YFSETQ. Trimming took 4 bases from V and 0 from J, leaving 14 bases between them. The CDR3 reads CASSARTGISGNTIYF. The CDR3 DNA reads as TGCGCCAGCAGCGCTAGAACCGGGATCTCTGGAAACACCATATATTTT.

The V call is TRBV6-1, the J call TRBJ1-1, with 7 bases that match TRBD1. V gave up 1 base and J gave up 4 bases; unmatched junction bases: 6. Per the germline V gene, CDR1 is MNHNS and CDR2 is SASEGT. The CDR3 extends over 15 amino acids. In DNA form, the CDR3 reads TGTGCCAGCAGTGAAGGGCAGGGGGTTGGCACTGAAGCTTTCTTT. This gives the protein CASSEGQGVGTEAFF.